The next 32 T cell receptor beta chains were all read from a single sample in a study of beta chain features in type 1 diabetes. Findings and limits, study-wide: Researchers report that Type 1 diabetes patients had moderately but significantly shorter TCRB CDR3s across all four CD4+ subsets.

No antigen has been assigned to these receptors. The whole isolated RNA underwent reverse transcription, so sequencing captured expressed TCRB transcripts. The assay was immunoSEQ multiplex PCR, and TCRdb's table has in-frame clones only and misses some. This table holds more than 95,000 clones, approximately 15% found once. Sequencing was done on a sample of central memory CD4+ T cells from blood. Receptors were obtained from a man aged 18 to 30 with type 1 diabetes.

This clone was detected ten times or more. This chain uses TRBV2 with TRBJ2-3; 8 nucleotides line up with TRBD2. The CDR3 totals 14 residues. The trim removed 10 bases at V and 0 bases at J, leaving 6 bases unmatched. Germline loops: CDR1 SNHLY, CDR2 FYNNEI. The CDR3 protein is CATREGFSTDTQYF. The DNA of the CDR3 is TGTGCCACCCGGGAGGGATTCAGCACAGATACGCAGTATTTT.

The chain joins TRBV6-5 to TRBJ1-1; a possible D gene is TRBD1 (6 bases). Trimming took off 4 bases at V and 6 bases at J, with 18 bases between the two ends. Germline values: CDR1 MNHEY, CDR2 SVGAGI. This CDR3 is 15 amino acids long. In DNA form, the CDR3 reads TGTGCCAGCAGTTCTACAAAACAGGGATCGCCTGAAGCTTTCTTT. It specifies CASSSTKQGSPEAFF.

The genes are TRBV5-6 and TRBJ2-1; no clear D gene. CDR1 and CDR2 from the germline V gene are SGHDT and YYEEEE. CDR3 length: 13 residues. Trimming cost V 3 bases and J 7 bases, with 11 bases left between them. This CDR3 is CASSWAVGNEQFF. As DNA, the CDR3 is TGTGCCAGCAGCTGGGCCGTGGGTAATGAGCAGTTCTTC.

Ten or more counts support this clone. This chain joins TRBV18 and TRBJ1-5; no firm D call. There are 13 residues in the CDR3. Germline V gives CDR1 KGHSH, CDR2 LQKENI. The V end was cut by 3 bases, the J end by 6 bases, with 9 bases between. CDR3 protein: CASSPLSGQPQHF. CDR3 bases: TGTGCCAGCTCACCCCTAAGCGGTCAGCCCCAGCATTTT.

This clone has more than one count but fewer than ten. This chain connects TRBV2 to TRBJ2-7, with D tentatively TRBD2 (6 bases). This CDR3 has 13 residues. The V gene lost 3 bases and the J gene lost 2 bases, with 8 bases spanning the gap. Germline V gene data show CDR1 as SNHLY and CDR2 as FYNNEI. The CDR3 bases are TGTGCCAGCAGTGATCGGGAGACCTACGAGCAGTACTTC. This encodes CASSDRETYEQYF.

This rearrangement joins TRBV30 to TRBJ2-3, with 7 nucleotides matching TRBD2. The germline V gene has CDR1 GTSNPN and CDR2 SVGIG (reference sequence). Trimming took 3 bases from V and 0 from J; bases not matched to a gene: 3. This CDR3 is 14 amino acids long. DNA of the CDR3: TGTGCCTGGAGATCTAGCGGTAGCACAGATACGCAGTATTTT. Protein: CAWRSSGSTDTQYF.

This clone showed up just a few times. V and J are TRBV10-3 and TRBJ1-1; 8 bases fit TRBD1. The J segment lost 0 bases and the V segment lost 4 bases, leaving 1 base of the junction unmatched. CDR3 length equals 14 residues. Per germline, CDR1 ENHRY and CDR2 SYGVKD. The CDR3 sequence is CAISGQGMNTEAFF. CDR3 nucleotide sequence: TGTGCCATCAGTGGACAGGGGATGAACACTGAAGCTTTCTTT.

This clone was picked up a small number of times. The chain is built from TRBV5-1 and TRBJ2-2; unclear D gene. V gave up 0 bases and J gave up 2 bases, with 8 bases separating them. CDR1 is SGHRS and CDR2 is YFSETQ in the germline V gene. The CDR3 covers 15 residues. As DNA, the CDR3 is TGCGCCAGCAGCTTGGCGCCAGCAAACACCGGGGAGCTGTTTTTT. Translating gives CASSLAPANTGELFF.

Comments on this clone: One base separates it from a far larger clone, so it is likely a read error. V is TRBV30 and J is TRBJ2-7; 9 bases match TRBD1. This CDR3 is 13 amino acids long. Germline lookup yields CDR1 GTSNPN and CDR2 SVGIG (reference sequence). V shed 7 bases and J 5 bases; nucleotides not matched to a gene: 9. The CDR3 reads CASWDRERDEQYF. The CDR3 DNA follows: TGTGCCTCGTGGGACAGGGAGCGCGACGAGCAGTACTTC.

This clone has only a few counts. This chain joins TRBV6-1 and TRBJ1-5; TRBD1 agrees at 7 bases. Trimming took 2 bases from V and 9 from J; bases not matched to a gene: 10. CDR1 and CDR2 from the germline V gene are MNHNS and SASEGT. CDR3 length: 15 residues. CDR3 in DNA: TGTGCCAGCAGTGAACGGGGGACAGTCGCATGGCCCCAGCATTTT. Translated, it gives CASSERGTVAWPQHF.

J is TRBJ2-1 and V is TRBV7-3, with a possible D match to TRBD2 (6 bases). V was shortened by 2 bases and J by 9 bases, with 20 bases between the two germline ends. This CDR3 contains 16 residues. The germline CDR1 and CDR2 sequences are SGHTA and FQGTGA. CDR3 loop: CASSLAAGLYSGEQFF. The CDR3, as DNA: TGTGCCAGCAGCTTAGCGGCGGGGTTATATAGCGGTGAGCAGTTCTTC.

This clone was picked up many times. V and J are TRBV5-1 and TRBJ2-1, with 8 bases identical to TRBD2. The CDR3 has 16 residues. Germline V lookup: CDR1 SGHRS, CDR2 YFSETQ. Losses at the gene ends were 5 bases for V and 1 base for J; bases not matched to a gene: 8. The CDR3 spells CASRPTSGQSYNEQFF. As DNA, the CDR3 is TGCGCCAGCAGACCAACTAGCGGTCAATCCTACAATGAGCAGTTCTTC.

This CDR3 is CASSPPGLAGVDIQYF. The CDR3 DNA sequence: TGTGCCAGTAGTCCCCCGGGACTAGCGGGAGTGGACATTCAGTACTTC. V usage is TRBV19 and J usage is TRBJ2-4, with TRBD2 matching 14 bases. The CDR3 runs 16 residues. The V segment lost 5 bases and the J segment 8 bases; nucleotides outside the gene matches: 8. Germline loops: CDR1 LNHDA, CDR2 SQIVND (reference sequence).

This clone was observed at least ten times. CDR3 sequence (DNA): TGTGCCGGAGGACGGCTAGGCTACGAGCAGTACTTC. It encodes CAGGRLGYEQYF. The chain has TRBV2 and TRBJ2-7, with D possibly being TRBD2 (5 bases). The CDR3 length is 12 residues. The ends were cut back, 11 bases at V and 3 bases at J, with 14 bases in the middle. The germline CDR1 and CDR2 sequences are SNHLY and FYNNEI.

This sequence joins TRBV28 and TRBJ2-1; 9 bases fit TRBD2. With V trimmed by 4 bases and J by 10 bases, 11 bases remained unmatched. From germline, CDR1 is MDHEN and CDR2 SYDVKM. The CDR3 covers 15 residues. Here the CDR3 reads CASSSPQAGGGEQFF. As DNA, the CDR3 is TGTGCCAGCAGTTCCCCCCAAGCGGGGGGCGGGGAGCAGTTCTTC.

This clone was observed a handful of times. The chain recombines TRBV29-1 with TRBJ2-1; TRBD2 aligns across 8 bases. The germline gives CDR1 SQVTM, CDR2 ANQGSEA. The CDR3 consists of 16 residues. With 5 bases clipped from V and 0 bases from J, the junction kept 9 bases outside the gene matches. CDR3 bases: TGCAGCGTTTTACTAGCGGTGGGACCCTCCTACAATGAGCAGTTCTTC. Translated: CSVLLAVGPSYNEQFF.

V usage is TRBV4-3 and J usage is TRBJ2-4; D is perhaps TRBD2 (6 bases). Germline-derived CDR1 and CDR2 are LGHNA and YSLEER. V gave up 0 bases and J gave up 1 base, with 13 bases separating them. This CDR3 is 17 amino acids long. DNA of the CDR3: TGCGCCAGCAGCCAAGATTATGGGGGACTGGCCAAAAACATTCAGTACTTC. This encodes CASSQDYGGLAKNIQYF.

The V gene is TRBV30, the J gene TRBJ1-4, with a possible D match to TRBD1 (6 bases). The germline V gene has CDR1 GTSNPN and CDR2 SVGIG (reference sequence). The CDR3 is made up of 14 amino acids. Between the trimmed V and J ends, which lost 3 bases and 6 bases, there was a span of 14 bases. The chain's CDR3 is CAWSETGLYEKLFF. CDR3 DNA: TGTGCCTGGAGCGAAACAGGGCTTTATGAAAAACTGTTTTTT.

V gene TRBV13 combines with J gene TRBJ2-2; 7 bases line up with TRBD1. The CDR3 runs to 16 residues. Germline CDR1 PRHDT, CDR2 FYEKMQ (reference sequence). V was clipped by 5 bases and J by 3 bases; unmatched bases: 9. This CDR3 is CASSRTGARDTGELFF. The CDR3 DNA is TGTGCCAGCAGCCGTACAGGGGCACGCGACACCGGGGAGCTGTTTTTT. The full variable domain, completed using reference TRBV13 and TRBJ2-2, is AAGVIQSPRHLIKEKRETATLKCYPIPRHDTVYWYQQGPGQDPQFLISFYEKMQSDKGSIPDRFSAQQFSDYHSELNMSSLELGDSALYFCASSRTGARDTGELFFGEGSRLTVL.

The chain couples TRBV4-2 to TRBJ1-5; TRBD1 might be the D (6 bases). The CDR3 is 15 amino acids. CDR1 is LGHNA, CDR2 YNFKEQ, per germline. Trimming stripped 0 bases from V and 7 bases from J, with 13 bases between. This CDR3 is CASSQDWGARQPQHF. In DNA, the CDR3 is TGTGCCAGCAGCCAAGATTGGGGGGCCCGCCAGCCCCAGCATTTT.

This clone was picked up a small number of times. The V and J genes are TRBV11-2 and TRBJ1-1; unclear D gene. CDR1 and CDR2 (germline): SGHAT, FQNNGV. The V and J ends lost 1 base and 6 bases respectively, with 9 bases between them. The CDR3 extends over 13 amino acids. CDR3 amino acids: CASSLGVGAEAFF. CDR3 DNA sequence: TGTGCCAGCAGCTTAGGGGTTGGGGCTGAAGCTTTCTTT.

This clone was recorded a few times. This chain links TRBV2 with TRBJ2-5; TRBD2 might be the D (5 bases). Germline V CDR1 and CDR2: SNHLY, FYNNEI. The CDR3 is made up of 14 amino acids. V lost 4 bases to trimming and J lost 1 base, with 10 bases between them. CDR3 amino acids: CASSVGVLQETQYF. The CDR3, as DNA: TGTGCCAGCAGTGTGGGAGTGCTCCAAGAGACCCAGTACTTC. The variable domain in full, completed from reference TRBV2 and TRBJ2-5, reads EPEVTQTPSHQVTQMGQEVILRCVPISNHLYFYWYRQILGQKVEFLVSFYNNEISEKSEIFDDQFSVERPDGSNFTLKIRSTKLEDSAMYFCASSVGVLQETQYFGPGTRLLVL.

The J gene is TRBJ1-1, the V gene TRBV18; D gene uncertain. This CDR3 region has 13 residues. V shed 8 bases and J shed 5 bases, with 15 bases lying between them. CDR1 is KGHSH, CDR2 LQKENI, per germline. DNA for the CDR3: TGTGCCAGCGTCCGGGAACGCGAGACTGAAGCTTTCTTT. This translates into CASVRERETEAFF. Variable domain in full (rest from reference TRBV18 and TRBJ1-1): NAGVMQNPRHLVRRRGQEARLRCSPMKGHSHVYWYRQLPEEGLKFMVYLQKENIIDESGMPKERFSAEFPKEGPSILRIQQVVRGDSAAYFCASVRERETEAFFGQGTRLTVV.

The chain joins TRBV28 to TRBJ1-1, with TRBD1 as a possible D gene (5 bases). The V end was cut by 7 bases, the J end by 0 bases, with 15 bases between. The CDR3 contains 15 residues. Germline-derived CDR1 and CDR2 are MDHEN and SYDVKM. CDR3 in amino acids: CASISPPGMNTEAFF. CDR3 DNA: TGTGCCAGCATCTCACCCCCAGGGATGAACACTGAAGCTTTCTTT.

The chain has TRBV6-5 and TRBJ2-7; D may be TRBD1 (6 bases). Trimming took off 4 bases at V and 5 bases at J, with 15 bases between the two ends. CDR3 length: 14 amino acids. Per germline, CDR1 MNHEY and CDR2 SVGAGI. The CDR3 reads CASSSYTGFNEQYF. CDR3 nucleotides: TGTGCCAGCAGTTCGTACACAGGGTTCAACGAGCAGTACTTC.

This clone has only a few counts. This chain joins TRBV5-1 and TRBJ2-3; TRBD1 might be the D (6 bases). V lost 3 bases and J 5 bases, leaving 16 bases between the germline ends. Per germline, CDR1 SGHRS and CDR2 YFSETQ. This CDR3 contains 15 residues. The CDR3 DNA sequence: TGCGCCAGCAGCTCGAAGCCAGGGGCGGGAGATACGCAGTATTTT. Protein: CASSSKPGAGDTQYF. The full variable domain, with the rest looked up from reference TRBV5-1 and TRBJ2-3, is KAGVTQTPRYLIKTRGQQVTLSCSPISGHRSVSWYQQTPGQGLQFLFEYFSETQRNKGNFPGRFSGRQFSNSRSEMNVSTLELGDSALYLCASSSKPGAGDTQYFGPGTRLTVL.

This clone was detected a few times. The chain has TRBV10-3 and TRBJ2-3; possible D gene TRBD2, 6 bases. This CDR3 has 14 amino acids. Trimming removed 8 bases from V and 2 bases from J, with 14 bases in between. CDR1 and CDR2 from the germline V gene are ENHRY and SYGVKD. The CDR3, as DNA: TGTGCCATCTCCTCGGGGACTTCCACAGATACGCAGTATTTT. This sequence encodes CAISSGTSTDTQYF.

V gene TRBV5-4 combines with J gene TRBJ2-7; D remains unclear. V was trimmed by 2 bases and J by 6 bases, leaving 6 bases between them. In germline, CDR1 is SGHNT, CDR2 YYREEE (reference sequence). This CDR3 comprises 11 residues. CDR3 sequence: CASSLVGEQYF. CDR3 nucleotides: TGTGCCAGCAGCTTAGTAGGCGAGCAGTACTTC.

This sequence joins TRBV6-5 and TRBJ2-5, with TRBD1 identical over 7 bases. The CDR3 covers 14 residues. Germline assignment: CDR1 MNHEY and CDR2 SVGAGI. With 7 bases clipped from V and 4 bases from J, the junction kept 9 bases outside the gene matches. The DNA for the CDR3 is TGTGCCAGCACCAATAGGGCAGGGGGAGAGACCCAGTACTTC. Translation gives CASTNRAGGETQYF.

This chain links TRBV16 with TRBJ2-2; D is unclear. Deletions cut 0 bases from V and 5 bases from J, with 4 bases between. The germline CDR1 and CDR2 sequences are KGHSY and FQNENV. The CDR3 loop spans 13 amino acids. Here the CDR3 DNA reads TGTGCCAGCAGCCAATCCCGAACCGGGGAGCTGTTTTTT. Its translation: CASSQSRTGELFF.

This clone was counted only a few times. The chain uses TRBV5-1 and TRBJ2-3, with D hard to call. Germline V gene sequence: CDR1 SGHRS, CDR2 YFSETQ. CDR3 size: 14 residues. V shed 4 bases and J shed 0 bases, with 9 bases lying between them. The chain's CDR3 is CASSQPDSTDTQYF. In DNA form, the CDR3 reads TGCGCCAGCAGCCAACCCGATAGCACAGATACGCAGTATTTT. The complete variable domain, with remaining parts taken from reference TRBV5-1 and TRBJ2-3, reads KAGVTQTPRYLIKTRGQQVTLSCSPISGHRSVSWYQQTPGQGLQFLFEYFSETQRNKGNFPGRFSGRQFSNSRSEMNVSTLELGDSALYLCASSQPDSTDTQYFGPGTRLTVL.

V gene TRBV28 combines with J gene TRBJ2-5; 10 nucleotides agree with TRBD1. The junction had 3 bases not matched to a gene; V was cut back by 3 bases and J by 8 bases. Germline-derived CDR1 and CDR2 are MDHEN and SYDVKM. The CDR3 spans 13 residues. The DNA for the CDR3 is TGTGCCAGCAGTTTCGACAGGGGGCTTACCCAGTACTTC. Its protein is CASSFDRGLTQYF. The full variable domain, with the rest looked up from reference TRBV28 and TRBJ2-5, is DVKVTQSSRYLVKRTGEKVFLECVQDMDHENMFWYRQDPGLGLRLIYFSYDVKMKEKGDIPEGYSVSREKKERFSLILESASTNQTSMYLCASSFDRGLTQYFGPGTRLLVL.